This T cell receptor beta chain was sequenced during a study of OX40 agonist ivuxolimab in advanced cancers. Study context: Previous treatment with anti-PD-1, anti-PD-L1 or anti-CTLA-4 therapy was allowed; approximately 40% had received some. Three individuals attained partial responses, comprising one hepatocellular carcinoma case and two cutaneous melanoma cases.

TCRdb's copy holds only in-frame clones and misses some; the assay was immunoSEQ multiplex PCR. The sample has about 73,000 clones; about 87% are singletons. Per the germline V gene, CDR1 is SGHRS and CDR2 is YFSETQ. V trimming: 5 bases; J trimming: 0 bases; junction bases outside the gene matches: 6. The CDR3 is 15 residues long. Study conclusions and caveats: Within 6 weeks, CD4+ and CD8+ blood T cells expanded clonally at 0.1 to 3.0 mg/kg. Antigen specificity was not determined for the expanded peripheral T cells.

On this clone: Its antigen remains unknown.

The receptor was derived from an adult with an advanced solid tumor such as melanoma, head and neck, liver or kidney cancer. V usage is TRBV5-1 and J usage is TRBJ1-1, with 8 nucleotides matching TRBD1. Sequencing was performed on CD4+ or CD8+ T cells sorted from blood, taken in a trial of the OX40 agonist ivuxolimab. CDR3 DNA: TGCGCCAGCAGAGGTGCAGGGGGCTTGAACACTGAAGCTTTCTTT. Translation gives CASRGAGGLNTEAFF.